This T cell receptor (beta chain) was identified in a study of T cells in tumors after PD-1 blockade (dated 2019 in TCRdb). With respect to the entire study: Patients with prior checkpoint blockade, systemic immunosuppressant use, or recent radiotherapy or other anti-cancer therapy within 4 weeks were excluded. Treatment consisted of either cemiplimab 350 mg every 2 weeks or pembrolizumab 200 mg every 3 weeks. A subset of patients also received ongoing daily vismodegib 150 mg during anti-PD-1 treatment. Tumor samples averaged nearly 27,000 TCR templates (range 554-99,264) and several thousand unique clonotypes, roughly 20-fold deeper than single-cell TCR sequencing. Paired single-cell RNA and TCR sequencing was done in the study on site-matched tumors from patients with BCC or SCC, both before and after anti-PD-1 therapy. RECIST version 1.1 was the standard used to evaluate clinical response.

The V end loses 6 bases and the J end loses 0 bases, and a stretch of 14 bases separates them. Per the germline V gene, MNHEY is the CDR1 and SVGAGI is the CDR2. From the cysteine through the phenylalanine, the CDR3 covers 15 amino acids. The read is trimmed to its CDR3 DNA, 45 bases read in frame from base 1. The immunoSEQ platform was used to carry out deep TCRbeta sequencing. As for the authors' bioinformatics: Only productive rearrangements were exported from the immunoSEQ Analyzer for downstream analysis. A two-sided binomial test with a Bonferroni-corrected P below 0.01 was used to identify clones that significantly expanded or contracted between timepoints. Bulk TCRbeta clonotypes were assigned T cell phenotypes by matching to single-cell RNA+TCR-seq clones sharing the same TCRbeta sequence. Clone enrichment in tumor was computed as tumor frequency divided by PBMC frequency from bulk TCR sequencing. GLIPH was used to group TCRs into specificity groups, clusters of distinct TCRs likely recognizing common antigens via shared CDR3 motifs. The immuneACCESS repertoire file appears here via TCRdb, limited to in-frame rearrangements. These files lack a portion of the clones; in checked studies, under half of the deficit traces to unresolved V genes, and the cause of the others is not known. The V and J calls and clone size are taken from that table; D and trimming were inferred from the DNA. The sample table shows about 13,000 clones, and roughly 60% are seen once. The ten largest make up 26% of the sample.

Reading the label with the study, this specimen's time point is: before anti-PD-1 therapy. The tumor biopsies were site-matched, meaning the biopsies were taken from the same primary tumor before and after PD-1 blockade. Genomic DNA extracted from tumor biopsies or peripheral blood was used for bulk TCRbeta sequencing, with input ranging from about 616 ng to 6,500 ng. Bulk TCRbeta sequencing was performed on remaining biopsy material to increase sensitivity for rare clonotypes compared with single-cell TCR sequencing. Every patient was a poor candidate for surgical resection and had histologically proven advanced or metastatic basal or squamous cell carcinoma. The squamous cell carcinoma cohort included a few patients who had serial tumor biopsies taken during anti-PD-1 treatment. Fresh biopsies were taken from the primary tumor site, and part of the biopsy material was kept in RNAlater for exome and bulk TCR sequencing.

A remark on this clone: Its target antigen remains unknown. Within one base of it there is no much larger clone, and no base qualities were kept.

Broad study findings and their caveats: Roughly 40% of the TCR clonotypes from tumors also showed up in blood, and some novel exhausted tumor clones were present in pre-treatment blood, which suggests peripheral recruitment. Among expanded exhausted clones in squamous cell carcinoma, approximately 49% were novel, compared with around 30% of the other expanded CD8+ clones. Exhausted CD8+ clones expanded after therapy were found to be mostly novel clonotypes undetected pre-treatment, suggesting clonal replacement rather than reinvigoration of pre-existing clones. Clonal replacement was seen only when comparing pre- and post-treatment samples and not when comparing two pre-treatment samples, which argues against artifacts from biopsy timing or location. The source of novel T cell clones was not identified and could include lymphoid organs or rare unexpanded clones within the tumor or its periphery.

The sequence joins TRBV6-5 to TRBJ1-2; the D gene assignment is ambiguous. This clonotype originated in a human donor with cutaneous squamous cell carcinoma. The sample consisted of tumor tissue, taken before anti-PD-1 treatment. The CDR3 in this case is CASRITRTANYGYTF. The bases are TGTGCCAGCAGAATCACTAGGACGGCTAACTATGGCTACACCTTC.